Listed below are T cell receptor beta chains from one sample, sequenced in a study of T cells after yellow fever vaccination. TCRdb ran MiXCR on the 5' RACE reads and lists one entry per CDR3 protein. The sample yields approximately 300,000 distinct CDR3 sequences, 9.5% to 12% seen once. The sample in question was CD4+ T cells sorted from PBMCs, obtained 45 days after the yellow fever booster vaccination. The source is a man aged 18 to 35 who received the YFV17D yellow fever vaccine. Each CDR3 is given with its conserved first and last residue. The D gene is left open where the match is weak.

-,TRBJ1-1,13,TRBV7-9,CASSLEGGAEAFF
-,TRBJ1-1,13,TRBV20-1,CSAQRAGAVGAFF
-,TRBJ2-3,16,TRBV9,CASSVVGRASTDTQYF
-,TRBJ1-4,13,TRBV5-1,CASSPHGGEKLFF
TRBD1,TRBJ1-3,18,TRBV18,CASSPVGQTGFSGNTIYF
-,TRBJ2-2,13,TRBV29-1,CSVYQGNTGELFF
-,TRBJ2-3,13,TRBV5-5,CASLGMGTDTQYF
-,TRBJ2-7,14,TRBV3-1,CASSLGGRTEEQYF
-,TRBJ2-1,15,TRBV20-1,CSVKGLAGTYNEQFF
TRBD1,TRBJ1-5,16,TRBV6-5,CASRPSGGAGNQPQHF
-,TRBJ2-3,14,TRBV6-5,CASSALTRGDTQYF
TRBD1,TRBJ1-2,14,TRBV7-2,CASSTRDRVYGYTF
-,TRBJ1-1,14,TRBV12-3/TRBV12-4,CASSWLAVNTEAFF
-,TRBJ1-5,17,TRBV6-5,CASSPGGGFSSNQPQHF
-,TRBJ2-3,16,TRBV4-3,CASSQDPLASTDTQYF
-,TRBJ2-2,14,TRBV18,CASSSPAGTGELFF
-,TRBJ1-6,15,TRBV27,CASSLPGQVNSPLHF
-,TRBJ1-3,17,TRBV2,CASSDSGRGNSGNTIYF
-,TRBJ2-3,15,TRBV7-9,CASSFGGMSTDTQYF
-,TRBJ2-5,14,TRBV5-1,CASSLVAGKETQYF
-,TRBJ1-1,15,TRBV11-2,CASSWDSRVNTEAFF
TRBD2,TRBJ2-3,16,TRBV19,CASSTVAGAITDTQYF
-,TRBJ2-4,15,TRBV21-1,CASSKALGGVNIQYF
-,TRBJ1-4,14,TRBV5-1,CASSSGRNNEKLFF
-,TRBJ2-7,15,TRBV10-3,CAISESFAVTYEQYF
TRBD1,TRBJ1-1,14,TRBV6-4,CARVLGTGNTEAFF
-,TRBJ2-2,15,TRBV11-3,CASSPETIGTGELFF
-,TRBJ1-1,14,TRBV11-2,CASSLGQASPGAFF
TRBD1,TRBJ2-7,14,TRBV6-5,CASSKGQGLYEQYF
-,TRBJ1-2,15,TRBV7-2,CASSVYFGESYGYTF
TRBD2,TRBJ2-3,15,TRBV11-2,CASSFGGGITDTQYF
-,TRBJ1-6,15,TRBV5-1,CASSIQSSYNSPLHF
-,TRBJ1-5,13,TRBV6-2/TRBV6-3,CASTSAGVQPQHF
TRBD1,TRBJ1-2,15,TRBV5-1,CASSTGTGVNYGYTF
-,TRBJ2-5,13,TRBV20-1,CSAMGHRIETQYF
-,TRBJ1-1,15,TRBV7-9,CASSLGGTMNTEAFF
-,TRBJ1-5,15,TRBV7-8,CASSRNGLGNQPQHF
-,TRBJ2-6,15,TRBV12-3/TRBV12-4,CASSKTNSGANVLTF
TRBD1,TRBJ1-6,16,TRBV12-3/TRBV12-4,CASSPTGTGVNSPLHF